The 23 T cell receptor beta chains in this list originate from one sample, sequenced in a study of persistence of HIV-infected CD4 T cells. Sequencing used immunoSEQ version 4 in survey mode. This table comes from immunoSEQ multiplex PCR, and its TCRdb copy is limited to in-frame clones, with some not included. The data contain fewer than 30,000 clones, roughly 82% of them singletons. Cells were stimulated with CMV-infected fibroblast lysates at roughly 9.1 ug/mL. Memory cells lacking CD40L and CD69 with high CD45RO were sorted. These receptors have no identified antigens. This specimen was CD4+ T cells sorted from PBMCs after roughly 17-hour stimulation, taken from a patient who received antiretroviral therapy. These receptors were collected from an adult man with HIV who was CMV-seropositive.

The chain combines TRBV5-1 with TRBJ2-1, with 8 bases that match TRBD1. CDR3 length: 15 amino acids. Germline V lookup: CDR1 SGHRS, CDR2 YFSETQ. Germline trimming cut 0 bases from V and 2 bases from J; bases unmatched to any gene: 1. CDR3 region: CASSLAGGAYNEQFF. The CDR3 nucleotides are TGCGCCAGCAGCTTGGCAGGGGGCGCCTACAATGAGCAGTTCTTC. Together with reference TRBV5-1 and TRBJ2-1, the CDR3 gives the full variable domain: KAGVTQTPRYLIKTRGQQVTLSCSPISGHRSVSWYQQTPGQGLQFLFEYFSETQRNKGNFPGRFSGRQFSNSRSEMNVSTLELGDSALYLCASSLAGGAYNEQFFGPGTRLTVL.

This chain links TRBV27 with TRBJ1-4; D remains unclear. The germline V gene encodes CDR1 MNHEY and CDR2 SMNVEV (reference sequence). Trimming removed 1 base from V and 3 bases from J, with 15 bases in between. The CDR3 has 17 amino acids. The CDR3: CASSLYQNRAANEKLFF. The CDR3 DNA reads TGTGCCAGCAGTTTATATCAGAATCGGGCGGCTAATGAAAAACTGTTTTTT.

This clone has just one count. This rearrangement joins TRBV19 to TRBJ2-7, with TRBD2 as a possible D gene (5 bases). The CDR3 loop spans 16 amino acids. Trimming removed 0 bases at V and 3 bases at J, with 15 bases between. Germline V CDR1 and CDR2: LNHDA, SQIVND (reference sequence). In DNA, the CDR3 is TGTGCCAGTAGTATAGATGGACTCAGGAGGAGCTACGAGCAGTACTTC. Translated: CASSIDGLRRSYEQYF.

The chain couples TRBV6-5 to TRBJ2-3; D uncertain. The V end was cut by 6 bases, the J end by 1 base, with 14 bases between. This CDR3 has 15 amino acids. The germline gives CDR1 MNHEY, CDR2 SVGAGI. CDR3 bases: TGTGCCAGCAGCGAGATAGATCGCCGCACAGATACGCAGTATTTT. Translating it yields CASSEIDRRTDTQYF.

This chain joins TRBV19 and TRBJ2-2; 7 nucleotides match TRBD1. Germline CDR1 is LNHDA and CDR2 is SQIVND (reference sequence). The CDR3 runs 13 residues. V was clipped by 6 bases and J by 5 bases; unmatched bases: 3. DNA of the CDR3: TGTGCCAGTAGCCCGACAGGGACCGGGGAGCTGTTTTTT. Its protein is CASSPTGTGELFF.

This clone was picked up one time. V gene TRBV7-2 combines with J gene TRBJ1-5; perhaps TRBD1 as D (6 bases). Trimming removed 1 base at V and 2 bases at J, with 12 bases between. This CDR3 contains 16 residues. Germline CDR1 SGHTA, CDR2 FQGNSA. The CDR3 loop is CASSLVGGAGNQPQHF. CDR3 sequence (DNA): TGTGCCAGCAGCTTAGTGGGGGGGGCTGGCAATCAGCCCCAGCATTTT.

This chain uses TRBV5-4 with TRBJ2-4; 10 bases agree with TRBD2. V was clipped by 0 bases and J by 2 bases; unmatched bases: 5. Per the germline V gene, CDR1 is SGHNT and CDR2 is YYREEE (reference sequence). There are 17 residues in the CDR3. CDR3 sequence: CASSLGIAGGSKNIQYF. CDR3 nucleotide sequence: TGTGCCAGCAGCTTGGGGATAGCGGGGGGTTCCAAAAACATTCAGTACTTC.

The V and J genes are TRBV7-9 and TRBJ1-3, with D possibly matching TRBD1 (5 bases). The germline V gene has CDR1 SEHNR and CDR2 FQNEAQ (reference sequence). The CDR3 loop spans 13 amino acids. The CDR3 bases are TGTGTCACCGCGGGGGGTTCTGGAAACACCATATATTTT. Its translation is CVTAGGSGNTIYF. The entire variable domain, with the rest obtained from reference TRBV7-9 and TRBJ1-3, is as follows: DTGVSQNPRHKITKRGQNVTFRCDPISEHNRLYWYRQTLGQGPEFLTYFQNEAQLEKSRLLSDRFSAERPKGSFSTLEIQRTEQGDSAMYLCVTAGGSGNTIYFGEGSWLTVV.

The J gene is TRBJ1-3, the V gene TRBV7-2; no reliable D call. The CDR3 spans 15 residues. Trimming pared 1 base from V and 4 bases from J, leaving 11 bases between. Per germline, CDR1 SGHTA and CDR2 FQGNSA. CDR3 in DNA: TGTGCCAGCAGCTTAGAGGCCCAGCGGGGAAACACCATATATTTT. This encodes CASSLEAQRGNTIYF.

The V and J genes are TRBV6-5 and TRBJ1-2; D is undetermined. Germline CDR1 is MNHEY and CDR2 is SVGAGI. There are 12 residues in the CDR3. V was shortened by 5 bases and J by 2 bases, with 6 bases between the two germline ends. The CDR3 is CASSTPNYGYTF. CDR3 DNA: TGTGCCAGCAGTACCCCCAACTATGGCTACACCTTC.

Only one count was recorded for this clone. The chain couples TRBV12-2 to TRBJ2-3; the table's D gene call, TRBD1, was not cross checked with the DNA. TRBV12-2 is noted as a pseudogene. The CDR3 covers 19 residues. CDR3 coding DNA: TGTGCAAGTCGCTTAGTGCCCTCCTTGGGCAGTTCTAGCACAGATACGCAGTATTTT. Translation: CASRLVPSLGSSSTDTQYF.

CDR3 loop: CAIGTEYNQPQHF. The CDR3 DNA reads TGTGCCATCGGGACCGAATACAATCAGCCCCAGCATTTT. The gene calls are TRBV10-3 and TRBJ1-5, with D tentatively TRBD1 (5 bases). Trimming left V 8 bases short and J 3 bases short, with 11 bases between. The CDR3 is 13 amino acids. In germline, CDR1 is ENHRY, CDR2 SYGVKD.

This sequence joins TRBV2 and TRBJ1-1, with D maybe TRBD1 (5 bases). The CDR3 loop spans 15 amino acids. Trimming cost V 3 bases and J 0 bases, with 11 bases left between them. Looked up from germline, CDR1 is SNHLY and CDR2 is FYNNEI. The chain's CDR3 is CASSDRAVVNTEAFF. For the CDR3, the DNA is TGTGCCAGCAGTGACAGGGCGGTCGTGAACACTGAAGCTTTCTTT. The full variable domain, with the rest looked up from reference TRBV2 and TRBJ1-1, is EPEVTQTPSHQVTQMGQEVILRCVPISNHLYFYWYRQILGQKVEFLVSFYNNEISEKSEIFDDQFSVERPDGSNFTLKIRSTKLEDSAMYFCASSDRAVVNTEAFFGQGTRLTVV.

V usage is TRBV7-2 and J usage is TRBJ2-7; 7 nucleotides align to TRBD1. V shed 4 bases and J 7 bases; nucleotides not matched to a gene: 4. The CDR3 runs to 12 residues. Germline assignment: CDR1 SGHTA and CDR2 FQGNSA. This CDR3 reads CASSSTGREQYF. Written as DNA, the CDR3 is TGTGCCAGCAGCTCGACAGGGAGAGAGCAGTACTTC. Based on the CDR3 plus reference TRBV7-2 and TRBJ2-7, the full variable domain is GAGVSQSPSNKVTEKGKDVELRCDPISGHTALYWYRQSLGQGLEFLIYFQGNSAPDKSGLPSDRFSAERTGGSVSTLTIQRTQQEDSAVYLCASSSTGREQYFGPGTRLTVT.

The chain recombines TRBV28 with TRBJ2-7, with 15 bases aligning to TRBD2. The CDR3 runs 14 residues. Losses at the gene ends were 4 bases for V and 10 bases for J; bases not matched to a gene: 5. The germline CDR1 and CDR2 sequences are MDHEN and SYDVKM. The CDR3 region is CASSSGLAGGFQYF. The CDR3, as DNA: TGTGCCAGCAGTTCAGGACTAGCGGGGGGGTTTCAGTACTTC.

The chain links TRBV7-3 to TRBJ2-7; a possible D gene is TRBD1 (6 bases). The CDR3 extends over 13 amino acids. Trimming left V 1 base short and J 3 bases short, with 7 bases between. Per germline, CDR1 SGHTA and CDR2 FQGTGA. The CDR3 DNA sequence: TGTGCCAGCAGCTTAAAGGACAGCTACGAGCAGTACTTC. It encodes CASSLKDSYEQYF.

The chain is built from TRBV25-1 and TRBJ1-1, with D unresolved. The CDR3 loop spans 13 amino acids. V was pared by 6 bases and J by 1 base, with 9 bases between. CDR1 is MGHDK and CDR2 is SYGVNS in the germline V gene. This CDR3 is CASSSTGNTEAFF. As DNA, the CDR3 is TGTGCCAGCAGCTCCACCGGGAACACTGAAGCTTTCTTT.

The gene calls are TRBV28 and TRBJ2-6; D possibly corresponds to TRBD1 (6 bases). The CDR3 extends over 15 amino acids. CDR1 MDHEN and CDR2 SYDVKM come from the germline V gene. V lost 8 bases, J lost 2 bases, and 13 bases lay in between. Here the CDR3 DNA reads TGTGCCAGCGGAGGCGCAGGGGCTGGGGCCAACGTCCTGACTTTC. Translated: CASGGAGAGANVLTF.

This clone has just a few counts. V and J are TRBV25-1 and TRBJ2-2; D not resolved. The germline V and J ends were trimmed by 2 bases and 6 bases, with 7 bases remaining between them. Germline CDR1 is MGHDK and CDR2 is SYGVNS. CDR3 length: 13 residues. CDR3 nucleotides: TGTGCCAGCAGTGAAAACTATGCCGGGGAGCTGTTTTTT. Translated, it gives CASSENYAGELFF.

In this sample, this clone turned up once. This rearrangement joins TRBV5-1 to TRBJ1-3; D remains ambiguous. This CDR3 spans 15 amino acids. V was trimmed by 0 bases and J by 3 bases, leaving 10 bases between them. CDR1 and CDR2 (germline): SGHRS, YFSETQ. The CDR3 reads CASSLERSGGNTIYF. The CDR3 DNA sequence: TGCGCCAGCAGCTTGGAGCGCAGTGGTGGAAACACCATATATTTT. Complete variable domain (other parts from reference TRBV5-1 and TRBJ1-3): KAGVTQTPRYLIKTRGQQVTLSCSPISGHRSVSWYQQTPGQGLQFLFEYFSETQRNKGNFPGRFSGRQFSNSRSEMNVSTLELGDSALYLCASSLERSGGNTIYFGEGSWLTVV.

CDR3 sequence: CASSQQGAGANVLTF. DNA for the CDR3: TGCGCCAGCAGCCAACAGGGTGCCGGGGCCAACGTCCTGACTTTC. The chain is built from TRBV5-1 and TRBJ2-6, with D perhaps matching TRBD1 (6 bases). The CDR3 sequence is 15 residues long. Trimming took off 4 bases at V and 4 bases at J, with 12 bases between the two ends. The V gene's germline CDR1 is SGHRS and CDR2 YFSETQ.

Details on this clone: This CDR3 is also generated by other DNA sequences in the sample. Here the CDR3 DNA reads TGTGCCAGCAGTTTAATTGGCTACGAGCAGTACTTC. Encoded protein: CASSLIGYEQYF. The V and J genes are TRBV28 and TRBJ2-7; D is unclear. V lost 2 bases and J lost 3, with 5 bases in between. The CDR3 is made up of 12 amino acids. Looked up from germline, CDR1 is MDHEN and CDR2 is SYDVKM. The full variable domain, with the rest looked up from reference TRBV28 and TRBJ2-7, is DVKVTQSSRYLVKRTGEKVFLECVQDMDHENMFWYRQDPGLGLRLIYFSYDVKMKEKGDIPEGYSVSREKKERFSLILESASTNQTSMYLCASSLIGYEQYFGPGTRLTVT.

This clone was counted between two and nine times. A junction boundary mismatches the germline segment, possibly from a read error. The chain employs TRBV7-8 and TRBJ1-6; the match to TRBD1 covers 8 bases. The germline V gene has CDR1 SGHVS and CDR2 FQNEAQ. The CDR3 spans 14 residues. DNA of the CDR3: TGTGCCAGCAGTTTAGACAGGGGACTTTCACCCCTCCACTTT. Its translation is CASSLDRGLSPLHF. Full variable domain (outside the CDR3, taken from reference TRBV7-8 and TRBJ1-6): GAGVSQSPRYKVAKRGQDVALRCDPISGHVSLFWYQQALGQGPEFLTYFQNEAQLDKSGLPSDRFFAERPEGSVSTLKIQRTQQEDSAVYLCASSLDRGLSPLHFGNGTRLTVT.